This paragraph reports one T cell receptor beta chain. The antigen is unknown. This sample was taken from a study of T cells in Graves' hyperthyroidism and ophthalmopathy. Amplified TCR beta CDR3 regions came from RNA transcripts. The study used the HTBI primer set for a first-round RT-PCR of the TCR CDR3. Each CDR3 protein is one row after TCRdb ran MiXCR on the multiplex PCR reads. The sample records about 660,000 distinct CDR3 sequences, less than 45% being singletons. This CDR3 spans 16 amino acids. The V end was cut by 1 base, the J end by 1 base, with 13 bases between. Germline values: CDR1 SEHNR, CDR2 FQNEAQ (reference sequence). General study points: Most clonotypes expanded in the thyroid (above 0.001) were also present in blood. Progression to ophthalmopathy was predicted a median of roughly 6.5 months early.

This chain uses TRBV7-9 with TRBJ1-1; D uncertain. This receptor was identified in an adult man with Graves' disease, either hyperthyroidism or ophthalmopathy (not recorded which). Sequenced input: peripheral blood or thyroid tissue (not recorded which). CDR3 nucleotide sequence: TGTGCCAGCAGCTTAGTCAAGACGGAGAGGAACACTGAAGCTTTCTTT. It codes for CASSLVKTERNTEAFF. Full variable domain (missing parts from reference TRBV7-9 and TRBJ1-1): DTGVSQNPRHKITKRGQNVTFRCDPISEHNRLYWYRQTLGQGPEFLTYFQNEAQLEKSRLLSDRFSAERPKGSFSTLEIQRTEQGDSAMYLCASSLVKTERNTEAFFGQGTRLTVV.